The sequence of this T cell receptor beta chain was determined in a study of cytomegalovirus exposure and HLA in healthy donors. The PCR had 60 Vbeta and 13 Jbeta primers. Clones were sequenced by immunoSEQ multiplex PCR, and TCRdb holds only the in-frame ones, with some missing. The sample carries over 120,000 clones, roughly four fifths recorded once. V gave up 3 bases and J gave up 4 bases; unmatched junction bases: 7. Germline V lookup: CDR1 SGHRS, CDR2 YFSETQ. The CDR3 spans 17 residues. Sequencing was carried out using PBMCs. The sequence derives from a woman aged 55 to 70 in good health and CMV-seropositive. The rearrangement links TRBV5-1 to TRBJ2-7, with TRBD2 identical over 16 bases. In DNA, the CDR3 is TGCGCCAGCAGCTCGGGACTAGCGGGAGGGCAGCCATACGAGCAGTACTTC. Protein product: CASSSGLAGGQPYEQYF.